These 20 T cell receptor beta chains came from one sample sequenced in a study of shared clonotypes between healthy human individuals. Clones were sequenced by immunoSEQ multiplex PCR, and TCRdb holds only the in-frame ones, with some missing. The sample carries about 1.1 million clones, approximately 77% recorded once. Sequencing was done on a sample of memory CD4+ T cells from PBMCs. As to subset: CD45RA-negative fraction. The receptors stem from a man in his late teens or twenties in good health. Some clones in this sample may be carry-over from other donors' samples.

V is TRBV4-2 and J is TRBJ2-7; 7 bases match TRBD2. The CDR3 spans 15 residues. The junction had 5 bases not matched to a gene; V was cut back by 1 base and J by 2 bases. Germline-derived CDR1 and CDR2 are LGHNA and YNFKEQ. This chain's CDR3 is CASSQGLAEAYEQYF. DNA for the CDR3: TGTGCCAGCAGCCAAGGCCTAGCGGAGGCCTACGAGCAGTACTTC.

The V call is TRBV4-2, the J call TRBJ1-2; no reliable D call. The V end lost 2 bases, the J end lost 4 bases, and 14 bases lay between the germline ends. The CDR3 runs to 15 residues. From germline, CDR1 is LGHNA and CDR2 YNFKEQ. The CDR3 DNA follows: TGTGCCAGCAGCCAACCGGGCAGTATCGGCTATGGCTACACCTTC. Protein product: CASSQPGSIGYGYTF.

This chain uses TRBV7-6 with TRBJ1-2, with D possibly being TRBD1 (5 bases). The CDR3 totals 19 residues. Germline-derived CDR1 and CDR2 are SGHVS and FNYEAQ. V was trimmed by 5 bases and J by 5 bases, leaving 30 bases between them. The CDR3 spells CASSEGRYAGRGRQYGYTF. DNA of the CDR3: TGTGCCAGCAGCGAAGGGCGATACGCGGGAAGGGGTCGGCAATATGGCTACACCTTC.

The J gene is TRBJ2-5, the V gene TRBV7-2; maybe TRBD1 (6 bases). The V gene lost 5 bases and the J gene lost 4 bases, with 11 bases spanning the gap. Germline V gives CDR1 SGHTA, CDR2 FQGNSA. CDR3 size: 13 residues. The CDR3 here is CASSPLRGETQYF. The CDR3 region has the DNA TGTGCCAGCAGCCCACTCAGGGGAGAGACCCAGTACTTC.

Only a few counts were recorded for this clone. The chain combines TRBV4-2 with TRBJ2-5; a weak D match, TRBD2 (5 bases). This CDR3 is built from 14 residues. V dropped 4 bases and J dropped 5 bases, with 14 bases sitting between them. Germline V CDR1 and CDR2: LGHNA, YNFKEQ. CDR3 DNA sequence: TGTGCCAGCAGCCCGGACGGGAAGATGGAGACCCAGTACTTC. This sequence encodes CASSPDGKMETQYF.

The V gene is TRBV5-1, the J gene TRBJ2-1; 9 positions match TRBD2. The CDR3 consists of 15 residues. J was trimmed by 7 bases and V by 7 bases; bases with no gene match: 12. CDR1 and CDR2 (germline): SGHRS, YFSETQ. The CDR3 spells CASRLAVAPGNEQFF. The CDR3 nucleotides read TGCGCCAGCCGACTAGCGGTCGCCCCGGGGAATGAGCAGTTCTTC.

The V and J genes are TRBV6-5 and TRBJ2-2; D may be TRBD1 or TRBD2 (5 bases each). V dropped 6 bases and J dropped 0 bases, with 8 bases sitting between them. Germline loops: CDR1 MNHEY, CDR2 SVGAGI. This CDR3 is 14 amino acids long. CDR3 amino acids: CASSWGTNTGELFF. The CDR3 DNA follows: TGTGCCAGCAGCTGGGGGACGAACACCGGGGAGCTGTTTTTT.

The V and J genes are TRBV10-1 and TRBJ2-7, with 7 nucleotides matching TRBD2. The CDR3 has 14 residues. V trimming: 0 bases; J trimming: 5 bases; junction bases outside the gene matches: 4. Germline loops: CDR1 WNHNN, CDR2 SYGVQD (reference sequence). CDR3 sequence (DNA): TGCGCCAGCAGTGAGTCGGGAGGGAGGGACGAGCAGTACTTC. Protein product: CASSESGGRDEQYF.

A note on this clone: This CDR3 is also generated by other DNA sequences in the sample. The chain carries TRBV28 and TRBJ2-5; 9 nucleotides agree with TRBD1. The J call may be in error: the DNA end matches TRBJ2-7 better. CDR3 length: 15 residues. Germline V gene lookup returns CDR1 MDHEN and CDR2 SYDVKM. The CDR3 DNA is TGTGCCAGCAGTTCCCCGGGACAGGGCTCCTACGAGCAGTACTTC. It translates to CASSSPGQGSYEQYF.

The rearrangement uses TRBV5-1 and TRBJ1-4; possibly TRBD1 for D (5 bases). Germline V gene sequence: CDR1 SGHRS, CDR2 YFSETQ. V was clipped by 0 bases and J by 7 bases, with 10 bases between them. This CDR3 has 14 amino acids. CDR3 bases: TGCGCCAGCAGCTTGGGAACAGGATTTGAAAAACTGTTTTTT. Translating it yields CASSLGTGFEKLFF.

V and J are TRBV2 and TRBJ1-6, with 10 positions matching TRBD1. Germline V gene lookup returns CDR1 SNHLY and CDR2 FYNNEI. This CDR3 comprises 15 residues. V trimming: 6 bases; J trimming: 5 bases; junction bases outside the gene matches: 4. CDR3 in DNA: TGTGCCAGCAGCTATGACAGGGGGCATAATTCACCCCTCCACTTT. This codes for CASSYDRGHNSPLHF.

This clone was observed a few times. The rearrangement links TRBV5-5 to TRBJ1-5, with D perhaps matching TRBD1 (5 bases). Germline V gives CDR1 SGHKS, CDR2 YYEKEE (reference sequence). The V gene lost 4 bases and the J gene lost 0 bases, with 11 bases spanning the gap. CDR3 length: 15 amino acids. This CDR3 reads CASSATANSNQPQHF. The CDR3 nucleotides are TGTGCCAGCAGCGCGACAGCTAATAGCAATCAGCCCCAGCATTTT.

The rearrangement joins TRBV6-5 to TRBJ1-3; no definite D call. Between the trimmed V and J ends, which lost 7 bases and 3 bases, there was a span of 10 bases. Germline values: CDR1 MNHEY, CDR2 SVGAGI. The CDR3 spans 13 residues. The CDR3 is CASTVVGGNTIYF. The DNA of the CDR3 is TGTGCCAGCACCGTCGTGGGTGGAAACACCATATATTTT.

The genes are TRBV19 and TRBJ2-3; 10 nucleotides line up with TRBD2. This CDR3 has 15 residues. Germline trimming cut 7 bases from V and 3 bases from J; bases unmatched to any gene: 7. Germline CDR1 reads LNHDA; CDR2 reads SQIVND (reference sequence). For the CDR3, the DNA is TGTGCCAGTACGACACTAGCGGGACCGACAGATACGCAGTATTTT. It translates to CASTTLAGPTDTQYF.

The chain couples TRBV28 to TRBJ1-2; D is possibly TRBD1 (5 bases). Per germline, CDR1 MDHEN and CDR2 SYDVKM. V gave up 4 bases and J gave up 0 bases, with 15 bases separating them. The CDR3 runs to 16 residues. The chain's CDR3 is CASSWRQRPTNYGYTF. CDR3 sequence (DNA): TGTGCCAGCAGTTGGAGACAGCGCCCTACTAACTATGGCTACACCTTC.

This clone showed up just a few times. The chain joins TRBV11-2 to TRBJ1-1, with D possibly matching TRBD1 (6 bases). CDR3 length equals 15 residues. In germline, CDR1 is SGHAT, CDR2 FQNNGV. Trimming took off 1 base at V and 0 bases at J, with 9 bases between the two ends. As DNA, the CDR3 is TGTGCCAGCAGCTTAGGGGGGGCCCTGAACACTGAAGCTTTCTTT. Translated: CASSLGGALNTEAFF.

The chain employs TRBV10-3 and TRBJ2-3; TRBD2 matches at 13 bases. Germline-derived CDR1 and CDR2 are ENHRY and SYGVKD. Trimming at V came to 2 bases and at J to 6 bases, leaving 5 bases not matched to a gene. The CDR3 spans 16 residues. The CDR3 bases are TGTGCCATCAGTGAGGCCAGGACTAGCGGGAGTGATACGCAGTATTTT. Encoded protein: CAISEARTSGSDTQYF.

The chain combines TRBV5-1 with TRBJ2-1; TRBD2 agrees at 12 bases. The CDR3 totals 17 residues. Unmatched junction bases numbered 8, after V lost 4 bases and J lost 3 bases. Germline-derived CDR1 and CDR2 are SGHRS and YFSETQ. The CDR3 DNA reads TGCGCCAGCAGCACCGGGACTAGCGGGTTTAACTACAATGAGCAGTTCTTC. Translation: CASSTGTSGFNYNEQFF.

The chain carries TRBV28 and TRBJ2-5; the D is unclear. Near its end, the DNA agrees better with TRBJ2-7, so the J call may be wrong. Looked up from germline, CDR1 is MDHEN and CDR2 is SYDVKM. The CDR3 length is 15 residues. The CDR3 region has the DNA TGTGCCAGCAGCTTACAACGATGGTACGTTCTCGAGCAGTACTTC. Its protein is CASSLQRWYVLEQYF.

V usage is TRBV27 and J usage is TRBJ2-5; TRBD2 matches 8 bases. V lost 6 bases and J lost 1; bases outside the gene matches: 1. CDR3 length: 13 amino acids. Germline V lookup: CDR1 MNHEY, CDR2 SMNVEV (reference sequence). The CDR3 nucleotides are TGTGCCAGCAGACTAGCGGCCCAAGAGACCCAGTACTTC. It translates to CASRLAAQETQYF.